One T cell receptor (beta chain) is described in this entry. Its specificity is unknown. Each CDR3 protein gets one entry after TCRdb re-called the reads with MiXCR. The sample includes roughly 87,000 distinct CDR3 sequences, less than 30% of them seen just once. The CDR3 sequence is 13 residues long. V gave up 2 bases and J gave up 9 bases, with 13 bases separating them. Germline V gene sequence: CDR1 SNHLY, CDR2 FYNNEI. This specimen comes from a study of T cell repertoires in cytomegalovirus infection. This sample comprised CD8+ T cells from cultured PBMCs, obtained from culture after CMV antigen stimulation. The origin of this receptor is a human donor in good health (CMV status not recorded). Some clones in this sample may be carry-over from other donors' samples. The V gene is TRBV2, the J gene TRBJ1-1, with D unresolved. The CDR3 region has the DNA TGTGCCAGCAGTGAAATCGTCAGTATAAAAGCTTTCTTT. Amino acid sequence: CASSEIVSIKAFF. Using reference TRBV2 and TRBJ1-1 for the parts outside the CDR3, the full variable domain is EPEVTQTPSHQVTQMGQEVILRCVPISNHLYFYWYRQILGQKVEFLVSFYNNEISEKSEIFDDQFSVERPDGSNFTLKIRSTKLEDSAMYFCASSEIVSIKAFFGQGTRLTVV.